This entry describes one T cell receptor beta chain. The antigen remains undetermined. The sample is drawn from a study of Graves' ophthalmopathy and Graves' hyperthyroidism. Overall study results and limits: Ophthalmopathy versus stable hyperthyroidism: 13-signature model gave around 90% sensitivity, 81.08% specificity. Its predictions of ophthalmopathy progression gave the model over 65% sensitivity and 72.22% specificity.

Hyperthyroidism patients were newly diagnosed, under 2 months' duration, aged 18 to 65. The CDR3 extends over 12 amino acids. V was shortened by 7 bases and J by 4 bases, with 10 bases between the two germline ends. The germline gives CDR1 SNHLY, CDR2 FYNNEI. Amplifying from RNA transcripts, the study obtained TCR beta CDR3 regions. HTBI primers served in a first-round RT-PCR, which a second-round multiplex PCR followed. One entry per CDR3 protein results from TCRdb running MiXCR on the multiplex PCR reads. The sample has hundreds of thousands of distinct CDR3 sequences, roughly 21% seen once. The TCR was taken from a woman aged 18-29 years with stable Graves' hyperthyroidism. The chain combines TRBV2 with TRBJ2-5; a weak D match, TRBD2 (6 bases). Sequences were obtained from peripheral blood. Written as DNA, the CDR3 is TGTGCCAGCATGGTGCGGGGAGAGACCCAGTACTTC. Translating it yields CASMVRGETQYF. Full variable domain (outside the CDR3, taken from reference TRBV2 and TRBJ2-5): EPEVTQTPSHQVTQMGQEVILRCVPISNHLYFYWYRQILGQKVEFLVSFYNNEISEKSEIFDDQFSVERPDGSNFTLKIRSTKLEDSAMYFCASMVRGETQYFGPGTRLLVL.